In its sample, the clone carrying this T cell receptor beta chain was seen a few times. The antigen is not known. This sample is part of a study of a mutant IDH1 vaccine in newly diagnosed glioma. On the study more broadly: Previous care, which was radiotherapy, temozolomide, or both, most often involved both. Notes on the study in general: Changes in top peripheral clonotypes did not appear linked to pseudoprogression. Evidence of vaccine-induced immune responses was documented in 85% to 95% of patients.

As to time point: week 5, during vaccination. Every vaccination contained 300 ug of the mutant IDH1 20-mer peptide and was paired with topical imiquimod. The CDR3 runs 13 residues. Trimming took off 10 bases at V and 5 bases at J, with 17 bases between the two ends. From germline, CDR1 is ENHRY and CDR2 SYGVKD. The protocol was immunoSEQ multiplex PCR, while the TCRdb copy is restricted to in-frame clones and leaves out a portion. The data contain over 50,000 clones, approximately 82% of them singletons. The V and J genes are TRBV10-3 and TRBJ1-1; the D is unclear. The clonotype comes from a man aged 25 to 45 with glioma. The sequenced sample was PBMCs, obtained from a glioma patient whose treatment included an IDH1 peptide vaccine. DNA for the CDR3: TGTGCCACCAGGATAAGGGCATTGACTGAAGCTTTCTTT. Residues: CATRIRALTEAFF.